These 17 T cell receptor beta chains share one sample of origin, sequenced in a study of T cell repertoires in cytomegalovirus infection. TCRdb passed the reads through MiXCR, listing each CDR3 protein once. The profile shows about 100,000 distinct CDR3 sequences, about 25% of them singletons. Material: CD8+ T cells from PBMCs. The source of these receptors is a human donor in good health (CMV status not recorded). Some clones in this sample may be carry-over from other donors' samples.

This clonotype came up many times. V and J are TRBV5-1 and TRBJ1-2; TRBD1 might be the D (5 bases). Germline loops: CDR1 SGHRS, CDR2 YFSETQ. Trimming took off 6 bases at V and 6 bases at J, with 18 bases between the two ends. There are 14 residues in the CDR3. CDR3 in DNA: TGCGCCAGCAACTCGGCGGGCGGGGCCGATGGCTACACCTTC. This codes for CASNSAGGADGYTF.

The CDR3 region has the DNA TGTGCCAGCAGCCAAAAAACGGGCGAGCAGTACTTC. Translating it yields CASSQKTGEQYF. V is TRBV14 and J is TRBJ2-7; D call uncertain. The V end was cut by 2 bases, the J end by 6 bases, with 8 bases between. Germline V gene data show CDR1 as SGHDN and CDR2 as FVKESK. CDR3 length equals 12 residues.

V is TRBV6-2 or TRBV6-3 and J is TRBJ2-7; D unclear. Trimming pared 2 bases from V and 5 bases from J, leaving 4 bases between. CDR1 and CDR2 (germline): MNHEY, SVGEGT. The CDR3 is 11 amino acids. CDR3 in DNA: TGTGCCAGCAGTTACCCCCACGAGCAGTACTTC. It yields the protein CASSYPHEQYF.

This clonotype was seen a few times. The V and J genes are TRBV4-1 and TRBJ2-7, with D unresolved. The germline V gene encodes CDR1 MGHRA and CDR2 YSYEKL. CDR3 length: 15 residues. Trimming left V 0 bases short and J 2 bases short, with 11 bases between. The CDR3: CASSQESASTYEQYF. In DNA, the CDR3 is TGCGCCAGCAGCCAAGAGTCGGCCTCTACCTACGAGCAGTACTTC.

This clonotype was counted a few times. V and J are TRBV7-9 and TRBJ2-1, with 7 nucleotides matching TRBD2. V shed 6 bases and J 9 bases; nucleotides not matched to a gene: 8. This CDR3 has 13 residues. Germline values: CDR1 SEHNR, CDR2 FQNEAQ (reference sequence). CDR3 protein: CASSPGLVGEQFF. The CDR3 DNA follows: TGTGCCAGCAGTCCCGGACTAGTTGGTGAGCAGTTCTTC.

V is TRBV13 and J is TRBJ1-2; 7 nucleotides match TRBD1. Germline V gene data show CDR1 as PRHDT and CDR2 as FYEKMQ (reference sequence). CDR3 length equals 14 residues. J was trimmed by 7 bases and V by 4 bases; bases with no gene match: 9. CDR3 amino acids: CASSSTDRDRGYTF. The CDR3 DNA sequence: TGTGCCAGCAGCTCAACCGACAGGGATCGTGGCTACACCTTC. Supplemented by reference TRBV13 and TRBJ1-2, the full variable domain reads AAGVIQSPRHLIKEKRETATLKCYPIPRHDTVYWYQQGPGQDPQFLISFYEKMQSDKGSIPDRFSAQQFSDYHSELNMSSLELGDSALYFCASSSTDRDRGYTFGSGTRLTVV.

The CDR3 DNA sequence: TGTGCCAGCACCCTAGCGAGGGGTGAGCAGTTCTTC. Its translation is CASTLARGEQFF. The V call is TRBV12-3 or TRBV12-4, the J call TRBJ2-1, with a tentative D call TRBD2 (6 bases). The CDR3 runs to 12 residues. V lost 7 bases and J lost 9, with 13 bases in between.

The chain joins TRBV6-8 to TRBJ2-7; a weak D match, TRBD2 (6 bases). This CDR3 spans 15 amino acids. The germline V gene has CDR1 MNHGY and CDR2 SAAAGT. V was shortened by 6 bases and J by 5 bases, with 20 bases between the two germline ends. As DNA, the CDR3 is TGTGCCAGCAGCAGGACTCGCGGGACGGTGGACGAGCAGTACTTC. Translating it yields CASSRTRGTVDEQYF.

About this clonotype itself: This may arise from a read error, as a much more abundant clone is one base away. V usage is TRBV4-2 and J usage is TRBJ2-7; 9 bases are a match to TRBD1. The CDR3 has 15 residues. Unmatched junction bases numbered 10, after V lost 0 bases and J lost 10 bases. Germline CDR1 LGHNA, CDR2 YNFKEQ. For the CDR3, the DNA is TGTGCCAGCAGCCAAGACCCACAGGGGGCGAATGATCAGTACTTC. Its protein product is CASSQDPQGANDQYF.

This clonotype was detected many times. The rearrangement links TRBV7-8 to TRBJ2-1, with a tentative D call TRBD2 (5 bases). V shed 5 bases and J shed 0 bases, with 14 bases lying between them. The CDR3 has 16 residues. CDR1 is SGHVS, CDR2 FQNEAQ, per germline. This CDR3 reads CASSLERGSSYNEQFF. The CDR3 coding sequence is TGTGCCAGCAGCCTAGAGCGAGGGAGCTCCTACAATGAGCAGTTCTTC.

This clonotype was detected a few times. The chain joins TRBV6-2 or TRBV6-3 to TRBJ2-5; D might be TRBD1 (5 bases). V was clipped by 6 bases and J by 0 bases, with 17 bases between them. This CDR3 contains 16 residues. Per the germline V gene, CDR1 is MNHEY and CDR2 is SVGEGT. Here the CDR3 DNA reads TGTGCCAGCAGCCCCGCCTGGGGCTTAGACCAAGAGACCCAGTACTTC. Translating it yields CASSPAWGLDQETQYF.

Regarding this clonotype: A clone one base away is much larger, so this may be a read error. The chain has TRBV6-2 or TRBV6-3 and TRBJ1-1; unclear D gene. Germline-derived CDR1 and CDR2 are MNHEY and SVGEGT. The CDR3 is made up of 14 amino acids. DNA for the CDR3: TGTACCAGCAGTCAAACTACCCGGAGTACTGAAGCTTTCTTT. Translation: CTSSQTTRSTEAFF.

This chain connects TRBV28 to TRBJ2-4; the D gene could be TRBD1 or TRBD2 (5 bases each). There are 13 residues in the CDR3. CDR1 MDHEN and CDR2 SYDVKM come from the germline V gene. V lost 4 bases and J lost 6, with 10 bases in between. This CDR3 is CASSSPGPNIQYF. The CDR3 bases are TGTGCCAGCAGTTCTCCGGGGCCAAACATTCAGTACTTC.

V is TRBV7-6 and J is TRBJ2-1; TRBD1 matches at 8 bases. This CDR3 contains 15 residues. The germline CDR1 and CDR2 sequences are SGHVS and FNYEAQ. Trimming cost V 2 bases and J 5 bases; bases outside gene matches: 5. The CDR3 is CASSLWQGANNEQFF. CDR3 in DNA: TGTGCCAGCAGCTTATGGCAGGGGGCTAACAATGAGCAGTTCTTC.

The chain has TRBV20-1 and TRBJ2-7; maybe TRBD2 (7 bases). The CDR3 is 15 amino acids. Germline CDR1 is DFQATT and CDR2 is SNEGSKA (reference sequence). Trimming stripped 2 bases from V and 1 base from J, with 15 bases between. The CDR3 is CSARTSGGLSYEQYF. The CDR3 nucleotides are TGCAGTGCTAGAACCTCGGGGGGCTTATCCTACGAGCAGTACTTC.

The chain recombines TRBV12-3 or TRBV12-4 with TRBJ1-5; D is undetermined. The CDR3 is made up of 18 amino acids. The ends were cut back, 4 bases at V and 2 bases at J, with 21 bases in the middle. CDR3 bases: TGTGCCAGCAGTTCGAGGACCCCCAGGACGAGTCGCAATCAGCCCCAGCATTTT. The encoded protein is CASSSRTPRTSRNQPQHF.

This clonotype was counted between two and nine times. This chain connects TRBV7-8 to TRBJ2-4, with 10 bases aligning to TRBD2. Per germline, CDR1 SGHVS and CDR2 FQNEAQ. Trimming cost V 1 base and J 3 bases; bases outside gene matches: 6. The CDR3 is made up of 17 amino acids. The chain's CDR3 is CASSLDWSGGGKNIQYF. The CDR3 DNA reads TGTGCCAGCAGCTTAGATTGGAGCGGGGGGGGCAAAAACATTCAGTACTTC.